This T cell receptor beta chain emerged from a study of blood T cell repertoires in COVID-19. Background on the study: Acute and convalescent COVID-19 samples came from the United States, Italy and Spain.

This CDR3 comprises 17 residues. Per germline, CDR1 MGHRA and CDR2 YSYEKL. Trimming at V came to 0 bases and at J to 1 base, leaving 7 bases not matched to a gene. Sequencing used immunoSEQ multiplex PCR; TCRdb keeps in-frame clones, though not all of them. The sample shows some 170,000 clones, more than 70% of them seen only once. Sequencing was carried out using PBMCs or T cells enriched from blood (not recorded which). The TCR was taken from a man between 35 and 55 years old who had recovered from COVID-19. J is TRBJ2-7 and V is TRBV4-1, with 9 positions matching TRBD1. This CDR3 is CASSQEKMDRGSYEQYV. CDR3 bases: TGCGCCAGCAGCCAAGAGAAGATGGACAGGGGATCCTACGAGCAGTACGTC.